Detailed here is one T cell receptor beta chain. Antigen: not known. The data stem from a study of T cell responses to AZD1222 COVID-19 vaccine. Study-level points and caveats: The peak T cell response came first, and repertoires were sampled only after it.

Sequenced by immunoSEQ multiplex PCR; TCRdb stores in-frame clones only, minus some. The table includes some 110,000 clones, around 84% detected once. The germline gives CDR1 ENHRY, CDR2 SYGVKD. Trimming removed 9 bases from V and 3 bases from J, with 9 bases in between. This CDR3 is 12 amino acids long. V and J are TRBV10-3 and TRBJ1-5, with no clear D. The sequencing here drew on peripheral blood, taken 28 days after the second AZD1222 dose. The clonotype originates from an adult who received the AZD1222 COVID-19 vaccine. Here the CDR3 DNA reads TGTGCCATTTCGCCCAACAATCAGCCCCAGCATTTT. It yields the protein CAISPNNQPQHF.